This TCR beta chain was sequenced during a study of T cells in localized non-small cell lung cancer. The study, taken as a whole, reports: A median approximately 57 of the top 100 tumor clones appeared in adjacent lung. Longer overall survival was associated with a higher density of T cells in the blood. Only one tumor region was sequenced, so heterogeneity remains possible.

The CDR3 consists of 18 residues. The germline V gene has CDR1 SNHLY and CDR2 FYNNEI. V lost 2 bases, J lost 7 bases, and 11 bases stayed unmatched. Sequencing was performed with immunoSEQ multiplex PCR; in TCRdb, only in-frame clones are kept and a portion is missing. Of 35,000 to 45,000 clones in the sample, around nine tenths were seen once. Remarks on this clone: Antigen: not known.

Here the sequenced sample was peripheral blood, taken before any cancer treatment. The receptor's source is a female donor of 60 years or more with stage I lung adenocarcinoma. J is TRBJ2-1 and V is TRBV2; TRBD2 matches 13 bases. CDR3 amino acids: CASSENSLLAGGQNEQFF. CDR3 sequence (DNA): TGTGCCAGCAGTGAAAACAGCTTACTAGCGGGGGGGCAAAATGAGCAGTTCTTC.